These 21 T cell receptor beta chains share one sample of origin, sequenced in a study of blood T cell repertoires in COVID-19. This table comes from immunoSEQ multiplex PCR, and its TCRdb copy is limited to in-frame clones, with some not included. Of 200,000 to 300,000 clones in the sample, about four fifths were seen once. Sequencing was carried out using peripheral blood. The receptors stem from a woman aged 80 or older with acute or convalescent COVID-19.

This clone has just one count. The V call is TRBV12-5, the J call TRBJ2-1, with a tentative D call TRBD1 (5 bases). The CDR3 is 14 amino acids. CDR1 is LGHNT and CDR2 is FRNRAP in the germline V gene. Trimming removed 9 bases at V and 4 bases at J, with 16 bases between. The CDR3 nucleotides are TGTGCTAGCATGTCCAGGGATGAGTACAATGAGCAGTTCTTC. Encoded protein: CASMSRDEYNEQFF. The entire variable domain, with the rest obtained from reference TRBV12-5 and TRBJ2-1, is as follows: DARVTQTPRHKVTEMGQEVTMRCQPILGHNTVFWYRQTMMQGLELLAYFRNRAPLDDSGMPKDRFSAEMPDATLATLKIQPSEPRDSAVYFCASMSRDEYNEQFFGPGTRLTVL.

The CDR3 region is CASSLFGTGDALEQYF. CDR3 nucleotides: TGTGCCAGCTCACTTTTTGGGACAGGGGACGCCTTGGAGCAGTACTTC. The chain combines TRBV18 with TRBJ2-7; TRBD1 matches 10 bases. Germline V CDR1 and CDR2: KGHSH, LQKENI. This CDR3 is built from 16 residues. V was clipped by 4 bases and J by 7 bases; unmatched bases: 13. Full variable domain (missing parts from reference TRBV18 and TRBJ2-7): NAGVMQNPRHLVRRRGQEARLRCSPMKGHSHVYWYRQLPEEGLKFMVYLQKENIIDESGMPKERFSAEFPKEGPSILRIQQVVRGDSAAYFCASSLFGTGDALEQYFGPGTRLTVT.

The chain is built from TRBV7-2 and TRBJ2-1; the match to TRBD2 covers 12 bases. The V segment lost 4 bases and the J segment 6 bases; nucleotides outside the gene matches: 7. There are 16 residues in the CDR3. Germline assignment: CDR1 SGHTA and CDR2 FQGNSA. The CDR3, as DNA: TGTGCCAGCAGCTCCCTTTCTAGCGGGGGGGCCAATGAGCAGTTCTTC. This codes for CASSSLSSGGANEQFF.

The rearrangement links TRBV18 to TRBJ2-3, with TRBD2 matching over 10 bases. Germline V gives CDR1 KGHSH, CDR2 LQKENI. This CDR3 contains 16 residues. J was trimmed by 2 bases and V by 4 bases; bases with no gene match: 6. The CDR3 loop reads CASSLSSGGITDTQYF. The CDR3 DNA follows: TGTGCCAGCTCACTTTCTAGCGGGGGAATCACAGATACGCAGTATTTT.

The chain has TRBV2 and TRBJ1-1; D is unresolved. Germline values: CDR1 SNHLY, CDR2 FYNNEI. CDR3 length: 13 residues. V lost 5 bases to trimming and J lost 0 bases, with 7 bases between them. The CDR3 sequence is CASSTSMNTEAFF. The CDR3 DNA is TGTGCCAGCAGTACAAGTATGAACACTGAAGCTTTCTTT.

The chain joins TRBV19 to TRBJ1-2, with 10 bases lining up with TRBD1. The CDR3 extends over 15 amino acids. Germline CDR1 LNHDA, CDR2 SQIVND (reference sequence). Unmatched junction bases numbered 10, after V lost 4 bases and J lost 8 bases. CDR3 coding DNA: TGTGCCAGTAGTACCTCCTGGACAGGGGGAGGGGGCTACACCTTC. This codes for CASSTSWTGGGGYTF.

The chain uses TRBV6-6 and TRBJ1-4; 10 positions agree with TRBD1. The length of the CDR3 is 15 residues. Germline V gene data show CDR1 as MNHNY and CDR2 as SVGAGI (reference sequence). Trimming cost V 5 bases and J 7 bases; bases outside gene matches: 7. The CDR3 sequence: CASSGGQGYGEKLFF. For the CDR3, the DNA is TGTGCCAGCAGTGGGGGACAGGGGTACGGTGAAAAACTGTTTTTT.

The chain links TRBV5-4 to TRBJ1-2; no firm D call. Trimming cost V 2 bases and J 4 bases, with 6 bases left between them. CDR1 and CDR2 (germline): SGHNT, YYREEE (reference sequence). This CDR3 comprises 12 residues. CDR3 residues: CASSFYTYGYTF. For the CDR3, the DNA is TGTGCCAGCAGCTTTTACACCTATGGCTACACCTTC.

The chain uses TRBV7-2 and TRBJ2-3, with a possible D match to TRBD1 (6 bases). This CDR3 is built from 16 residues. Looked up from germline, CDR1 is SGHTA and CDR2 is FQGNSA. With 0 bases removed from V and 2 bases from J, the gap between germline ends came to 12 bases. The CDR3 loop reads CASSLAQTGHTDTQYF. The CDR3 nucleotides are TGTGCCAGCAGCTTAGCGCAAACAGGGCACACAGATACGCAGTATTTT.

The chain employs TRBV9 and TRBJ2-2; 9 bases fit TRBD1. V shed 0 bases and J 4 bases; nucleotides not matched to a gene: 13. This CDR3 has 19 amino acids. Germline V lookup: CDR1 SGDLS, CDR2 YYNGEE. CDR3 in amino acids: CASSVAVRLGQGGTGELFF. As DNA, the CDR3 is TGTGCCAGCAGCGTAGCGGTCCGATTGGGACAGGGCGGCACCGGGGAGCTGTTTTTT.

CDR3 region: CASSEGRGWGQPQHF. The CDR3 region has the DNA TGTGCCAGCAGTGAGGGCAGGGGCTGGGGTCAGCCCCAGCATTTT. The chain uses TRBV2 and TRBJ1-5; D might be TRBD1 (6 bases). V was clipped by 3 bases and J by 6 bases, with 15 bases between them. The germline gives CDR1 SNHLY, CDR2 FYNNEI. This CDR3 spans 15 amino acids.

This clone was counted between two and nine times. The chain employs TRBV10-3 and TRBJ2-6; D not certain. Trimming cost V 0 bases and J 4 bases, with 13 bases left between them. The CDR3 has 17 residues. CDR1 is ENHRY, CDR2 SYGVKD, per germline. The CDR3 sequence: CAISESWPAPGANVLTF. The CDR3 region has the DNA TGTGCCATCAGTGAGTCGTGGCCCGCCCCAGGGGCCAACGTCCTGACTTTC.

The V and J genes are TRBV5-1 and TRBJ1-3; D remains ambiguous. Germline CDR1 SGHRS, CDR2 YFSETQ. CDR3 length: 15 residues. Trimming shortened V by 1 base and J by 2 bases, and 10 bases separated the two germline ends. CDR3 protein: CASSLNGGTGNTIYF. The DNA for the CDR3 is TGCGCCAGCAGCTTGAATGGAGGGACTGGAAACACCATATATTTT.

This chain uses TRBV5-1 with TRBJ2-7, with 7 bases that match TRBD2. With 4 bases clipped from V and 1 base from J, the junction kept 8 bases outside the gene matches. Germline assignment: CDR1 SGHRS and CDR2 YFSETQ. The CDR3 runs 15 residues. The CDR3 coding sequence is TGCGCCAGCAGCCCGGCGGGGGTTGGATCCTACGAGCAGTACTTC. Translation gives CASSPAGVGSYEQYF.

V is TRBV19 and J is TRBJ1-1; D gene ambiguous. Germline-derived CDR1 and CDR2 are LNHDA and SQIVND (reference sequence). V was trimmed by 8 bases and J by 1 base, leaving 11 bases between them. The CDR3 spans 13 residues. CDR3 amino acids: CASGQSRNTEAFF. In DNA, the CDR3 is TGTGCCAGTGGGCAGTCCCGGAACACTGAAGCTTTCTTT.

The J gene is TRBJ2-3, the V gene TRBV13, with no clear D. Germline loops: CDR1 PRHDT, CDR2 FYEKMQ (reference sequence). CDR3 length: 11 residues. The V gene lost 5 bases and the J gene lost 14 bases, with 14 bases spanning the gap. CDR3 in amino acids: CASSPSRSPYF. The CDR3 DNA follows: TGTGCCAGCAGCCCCTCCCGGTCCCCGTATTTT.

J is TRBJ1-3 and V is TRBV3-1 (or the pseudogene TRBV3-2); the D gene is possibly TRBD1 (6 bases). Germline V lookup: CDR1 LGHDT, CDR2 YNNKEL (reference sequence). The V end was cut by 0 bases, the J end by 8 bases, with 11 bases between. This CDR3 is built from 14 residues. CDR3 in amino acids: CASSQDSGAHTIYF. The CDR3 nucleotides read TGTGCCAGCAGCCAAGATTCAGGGGCTCACACCATATATTTT.

J is TRBJ1-5 and V is TRBV5-5; D uncertain. This CDR3 has 13 amino acids. Trimming took off 0 bases at V and 4 bases at J, with 5 bases between the two ends. Germline V gene lookup returns CDR1 SGHKS and CDR2 YYEKEE (reference sequence). The CDR3 reads CASSLAPNQPQHF. The DNA of the CDR3 is TGTGCCAGCAGCTTGGCCCCTAATCAGCCCCAGCATTTT.

The chain uses TRBV19 and TRBJ1-6; tentative D call: TRBD1 (5 bases). This CDR3 is built from 14 residues. Trimming took off 5 bases at V and 5 bases at J, with 10 bases between the two ends. The V gene's germline CDR1 is LNHDA and CDR2 SQIVND (reference sequence). The CDR3 spells CASSPTGDNSPLHF. Here the CDR3 DNA reads TGTGCCAGTAGTCCAACAGGTGATAATTCACCCCTCCACTTT.

The chain employs TRBV6-5 and TRBJ1-2; the match to TRBD1 covers 7 bases. The CDR3 is 14 amino acids. V gave up 6 bases and J gave up 4 bases; unmatched junction bases: 8. CDR1 is MNHEY, CDR2 SVGAGI, per germline. CDR3 region: CASRPMTGTYGYTF. CDR3 sequence (DNA): TGTGCCAGCAGACCCATGACAGGGACCTATGGCTACACCTTC.

This chain joins TRBV5-1 and TRBJ2-5, with D possibly being TRBD1 (6 bases). The CDR3 is 16 amino acids. The germline V gene has CDR1 SGHRS and CDR2 YFSETQ. Trimming removed 0 bases at V and 2 bases at J, with 14 bases between. The CDR3 DNA is TGCGCCAGCAGCTTGGCCATGGACAGCCTGCAAGAGACCCAGTACTTC. This sequence encodes CASSLAMDSLQETQYF.